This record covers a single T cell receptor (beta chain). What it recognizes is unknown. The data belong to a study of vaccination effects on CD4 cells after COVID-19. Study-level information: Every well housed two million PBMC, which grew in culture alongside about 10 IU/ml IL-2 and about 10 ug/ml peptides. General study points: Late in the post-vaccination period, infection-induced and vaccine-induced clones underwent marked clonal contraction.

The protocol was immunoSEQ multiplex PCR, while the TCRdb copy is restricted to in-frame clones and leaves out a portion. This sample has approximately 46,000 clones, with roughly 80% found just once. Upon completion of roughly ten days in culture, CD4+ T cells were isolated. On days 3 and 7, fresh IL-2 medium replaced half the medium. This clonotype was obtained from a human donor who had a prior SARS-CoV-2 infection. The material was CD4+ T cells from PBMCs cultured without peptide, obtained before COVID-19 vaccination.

DNA for the CDR3: TGTGCCAGCAGCCTCGGGTGGGGAGACGAGCAGTACTTC. Its protein product is CASSLGWGDEQYF. The chain couples TRBV9 to TRBJ2-7; perhaps TRBD2 as D (5 bases). Trimming pared 4 bases from V and 5 bases from J, leaving 13 bases between. The CDR3 sequence is 13 residues long. Germline lookup yields CDR1 SGDLS and CDR2 YYNGEE.